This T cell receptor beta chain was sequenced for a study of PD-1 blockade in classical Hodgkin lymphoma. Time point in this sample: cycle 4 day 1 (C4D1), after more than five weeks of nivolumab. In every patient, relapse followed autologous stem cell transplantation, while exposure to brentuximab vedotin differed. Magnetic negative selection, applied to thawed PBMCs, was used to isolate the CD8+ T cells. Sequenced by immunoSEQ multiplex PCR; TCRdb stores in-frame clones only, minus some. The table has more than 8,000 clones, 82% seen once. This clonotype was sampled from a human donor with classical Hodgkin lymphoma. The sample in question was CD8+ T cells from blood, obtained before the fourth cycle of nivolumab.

CDR3 amino acids: CAWIRLGTELYGYTF. CDR3 bases: TGTGCCTGGATTAGACTCGGGACTGAACTCTATGGCTACACCTTC. The J gene is TRBJ1-2, the V gene TRBV30; perhaps TRBD1 as D (5 bases). Germline CDR1 and CDR2: GTSNPN and SVGIG (reference sequence). This CDR3 region has 15 residues. Trimming removed 4 bases from V and 4 bases from J, with 19 bases in between.